The sequence of this T cell receptor beta chain was determined in a study of blood T cells in healthy people across ages (dated by TCRdb to 2013 to 2016). For the study in its entirety: In model experiments, roughly one uniquely barcoded TCR beta cDNA molecule per two T cells was captured by template switching. To track age-related changes in TCR beta repertoire diversity, the study relied on deep sequencing normalized with unique cDNA molecular identifiers. The donors were split into four age groups: young (average 16 years), middle-aged (39), aged (over 55) and long-lived (82). To avoid experimental bias, donors of different ages were distributed randomly across sequencing lanes. Using the same blood draw, the study looked at two additional independent replicas of 1 million unique cDNA reads for two donors, one aged 18 to 30 and the other aged 80 or older.

The full study reports these points: Compared with the aged group, the long-lived group had more naive CD4+ T cells, fewer expanded clones and increased TCR diversity, suggesting age selection. Bulk unsorted PBMC profiling prevented conclusive comparison of naive and antigen-experienced compartments. Estimates of total diversity based on one million sequenced T cells were considered lower bounds and underestimates. As age increased, observed TCR beta diversity per million T cells dropped in a roughly linear way, and a significant reduction was already evident by age approximately 40. A strong correlation was found between observed TCR beta diversity and the percentage of naive T cells measured by flow cytometry. Because donor CMV infection status was unknown, age-related changes in expanded clonotypes were potentially confounded.

The donors were roughly 38 Caucasian individuals from Russia, aged 6 to 90 years, who were systemically healthy. Each donor gave about 10 milliliters of peripheral blood, drawn into EDTA-treated Vacutainer tubes. Ficoll-Paque density-gradient centrifugation was used to isolate PBMCs, with at least 6 million obtained per sample. Trizol reagent was used to extract total RNA from the PBMCs, yielding at least 5 micrograms per sample. The percentages of naive CD45RAhigh/CD27high T cells were determined by flow cytometry on a PBMC aliquot from every donor. Its CDR3 holds 14 amino acids, cysteine through phenylalanine. Left in the record is the CDR3 DNA by itself, 42 bases read in frame from the first base. Trimming removed 5 bases from V and 3 bases from J, leaving 14 bases between the germline ends. To prepare the library, 5' RACE was applied. Sequenced on an Illumina HiSeq 2500. A second about 7 to 11 cycle PCR used a sample-barcoded 5' primer and a J-beta primer mix. A unique molecular identifier was introduced onto each TCR beta cDNA molecule by a template-switch 5' adaptor carrying 12 random nucleotides. Each sample yielded at least 2.5 million CDR3-containing paired-end reads. All of the RNA was converted into first-strand cDNA using the Mint cDNA synthesis kit, with a TRBC-specific oligonucleotide serving as the primer. Following uracil-DNA glycosylase treatment, a first 18-cycle PCR with universal primers M1SS and BC2_uni_R was performed on all cDNA. From the authors' description of their analysis: For normalization, 1 million high-quality reads were randomly selected from each sample, with every read carrying a distinct molecular identifier. Reads sharing molecular identifiers were discarded rather than binned into consensus sequences. CDR3 identification, clonotype clustering and error correction used MiTCR with a Q25 quality threshold and the strictest error-elimination algorithm. Lower-bound total TCR beta diversity was estimated with a nonparametric unseen species model using Euler transformation. TCRdb trimmed public reads at Q25 via fastp, called clones via MiXCR and kept in-frame beta chains. Rows are combined by CDR3 protein, so each entry shows the most common genes and DNA. TCRdb, not the authors, supplied the V and J calls. Counted in this sample were about 1 million distinct CDR3 sequences; more than 35% of them appeared once. The biggest ten clones account for approximately 17% of the sample.

A note on this clonotype: No antigen is known for it. A much larger clone lies a single base off, so this may be a read error.

Sequencing was carried out using blood. The rearrangement combines TRBV12-3 or TRBV12-4 with TRBJ2-7, with the D gene not clear enough to name. The clonotype comes from a woman aged 55-69 years in good health. The CDR3 region has the sequence CASSPLGCSYEQYF. The DNA sequence follows: TGTGCCAGCAGTCCCCTTGGGTGCAGCTACGAGCAGTACTTC.